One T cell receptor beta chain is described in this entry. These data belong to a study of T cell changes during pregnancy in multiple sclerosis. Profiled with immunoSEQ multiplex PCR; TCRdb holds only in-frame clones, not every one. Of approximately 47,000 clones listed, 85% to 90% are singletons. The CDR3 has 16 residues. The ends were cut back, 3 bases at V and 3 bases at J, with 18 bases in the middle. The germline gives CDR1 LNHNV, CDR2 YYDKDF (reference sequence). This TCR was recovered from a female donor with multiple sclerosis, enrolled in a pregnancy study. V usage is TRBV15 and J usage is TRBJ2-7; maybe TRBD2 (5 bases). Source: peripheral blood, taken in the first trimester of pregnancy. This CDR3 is CATSREKRLPHYEQYF. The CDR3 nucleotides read TGTGCCACCAGCAGGGAAAAGCGGCTACCCCACTACGAGCAGTACTTC.